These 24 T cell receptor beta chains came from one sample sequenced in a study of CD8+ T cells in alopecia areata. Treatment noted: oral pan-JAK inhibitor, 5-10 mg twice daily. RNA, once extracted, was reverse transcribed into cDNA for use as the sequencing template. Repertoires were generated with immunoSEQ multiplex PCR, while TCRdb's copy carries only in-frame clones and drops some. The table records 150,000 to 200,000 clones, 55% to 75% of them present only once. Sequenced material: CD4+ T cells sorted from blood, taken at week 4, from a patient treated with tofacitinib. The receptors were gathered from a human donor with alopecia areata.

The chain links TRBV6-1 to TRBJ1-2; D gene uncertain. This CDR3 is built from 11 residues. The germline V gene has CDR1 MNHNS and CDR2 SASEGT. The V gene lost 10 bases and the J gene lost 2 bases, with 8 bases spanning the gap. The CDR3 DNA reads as TGTGCCACCCAGGAAAACTATGGCTACACCTTC. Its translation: CATQENYGYTF.

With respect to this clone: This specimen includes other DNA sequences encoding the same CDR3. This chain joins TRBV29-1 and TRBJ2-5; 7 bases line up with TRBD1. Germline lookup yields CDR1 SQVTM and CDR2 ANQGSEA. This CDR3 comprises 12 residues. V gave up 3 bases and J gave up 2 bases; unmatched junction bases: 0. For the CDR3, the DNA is TGCAGCGTTGACAGGGGGCAAGAGACCCAGTACTTC. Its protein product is CSVDRGQETQYF.

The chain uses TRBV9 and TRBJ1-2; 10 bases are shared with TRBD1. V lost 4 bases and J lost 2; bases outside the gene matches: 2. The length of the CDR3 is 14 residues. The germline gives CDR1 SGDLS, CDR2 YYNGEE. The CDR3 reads CASSLDRGNYGYTF. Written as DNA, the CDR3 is TGTGCCAGCAGCCTGGACAGGGGGAACTATGGCTACACCTTC.

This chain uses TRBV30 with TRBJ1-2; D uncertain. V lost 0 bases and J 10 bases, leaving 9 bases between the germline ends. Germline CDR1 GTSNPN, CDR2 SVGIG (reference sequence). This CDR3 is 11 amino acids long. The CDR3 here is CAWSVGTDYTF. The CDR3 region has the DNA TGTGCCTGGAGTGTGGGCACTGACTACACCTTC.

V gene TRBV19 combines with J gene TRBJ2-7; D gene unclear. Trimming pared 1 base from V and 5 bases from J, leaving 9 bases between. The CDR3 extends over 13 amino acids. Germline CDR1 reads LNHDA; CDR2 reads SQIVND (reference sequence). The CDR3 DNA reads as TGTGCCAGTAGTATAGGACATGGGGACGAGCAGTACTTC. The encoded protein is CASSIGHGDEQYF.

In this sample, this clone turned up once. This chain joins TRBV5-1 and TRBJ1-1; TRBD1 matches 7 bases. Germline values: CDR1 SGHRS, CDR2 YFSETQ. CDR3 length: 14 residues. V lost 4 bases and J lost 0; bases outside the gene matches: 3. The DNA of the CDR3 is TGCGCCAGCAGCCAAACAGGGGTGAACACTGAAGCTTTCTTT. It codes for CASSQTGVNTEAFF.

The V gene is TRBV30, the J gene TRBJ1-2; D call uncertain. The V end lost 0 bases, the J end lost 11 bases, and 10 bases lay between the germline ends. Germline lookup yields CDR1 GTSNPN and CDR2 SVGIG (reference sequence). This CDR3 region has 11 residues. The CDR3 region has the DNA TGTGCCTGGAGTGTATTGGCCCTTTACACCTTC. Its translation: CAWSVLALYTF.

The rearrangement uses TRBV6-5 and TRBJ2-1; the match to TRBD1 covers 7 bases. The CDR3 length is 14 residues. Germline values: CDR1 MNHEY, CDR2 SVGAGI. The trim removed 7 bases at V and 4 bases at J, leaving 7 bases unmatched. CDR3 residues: CASTNPGQYNEQFF. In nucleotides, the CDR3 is TGTGCCAGCACTAATCCGGGACAGTACAATGAGCAGTTCTTC.

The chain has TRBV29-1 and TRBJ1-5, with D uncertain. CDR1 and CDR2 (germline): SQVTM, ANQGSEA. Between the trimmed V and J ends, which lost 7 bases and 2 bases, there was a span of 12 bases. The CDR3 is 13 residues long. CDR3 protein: CSAGSARNQPQHF. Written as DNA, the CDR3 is TGCAGCGCTGGGAGTGCCCGCAATCAGCCCCAGCATTTT. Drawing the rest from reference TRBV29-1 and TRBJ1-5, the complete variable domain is SAVISQKPSRDICQRGTSLTIQCQVDSQVTMMFWYRQQPGQSLTLIATANQGSEATYESGFVIDKFPISRPNLTFSTLTVSNMSPEDSSIYLCSAGSARNQPQHFGDGTRLSIL.

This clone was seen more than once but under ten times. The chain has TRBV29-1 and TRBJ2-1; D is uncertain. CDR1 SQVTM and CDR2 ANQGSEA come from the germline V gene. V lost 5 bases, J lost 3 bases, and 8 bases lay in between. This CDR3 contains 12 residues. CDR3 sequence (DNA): TGCAGCGTTCTCCTAATCTACAATGAGCAGTTCTTC. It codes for CSVLLIYNEQFF.

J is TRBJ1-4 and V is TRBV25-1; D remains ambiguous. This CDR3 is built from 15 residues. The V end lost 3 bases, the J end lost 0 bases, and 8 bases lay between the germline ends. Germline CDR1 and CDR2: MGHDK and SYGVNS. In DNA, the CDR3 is TGTGCCAGCAGTGAGCGCCCTGCAACTAATGAAAAACTGTTTTTT. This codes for CASSERPATNEKLFF.

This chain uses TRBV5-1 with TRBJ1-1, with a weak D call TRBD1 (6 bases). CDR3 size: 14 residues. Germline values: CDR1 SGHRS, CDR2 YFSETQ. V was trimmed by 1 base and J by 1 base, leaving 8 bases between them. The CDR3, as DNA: TGCGCCAGCAGCTTGCCCAGGGGGAACACTGAAGCTTTCTTT. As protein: CASSLPRGNTEAFF.

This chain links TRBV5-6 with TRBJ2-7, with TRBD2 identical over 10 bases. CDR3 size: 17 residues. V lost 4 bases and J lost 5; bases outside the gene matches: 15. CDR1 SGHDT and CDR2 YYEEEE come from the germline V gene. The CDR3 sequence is CASSTRWLAGAENEQYF. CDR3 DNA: TGTGCCAGCAGCACGAGGTGGCTAGCGGGGGCCGAGAACGAGCAGTACTTC.

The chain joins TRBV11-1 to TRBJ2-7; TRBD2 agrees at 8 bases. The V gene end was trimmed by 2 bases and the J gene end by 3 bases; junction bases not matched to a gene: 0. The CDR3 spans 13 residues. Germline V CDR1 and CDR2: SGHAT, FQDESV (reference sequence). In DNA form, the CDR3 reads TGTGCCAGCAGCTTACTAGCGGGCTACGAGCAGTACTTC. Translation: CASSLLAGYEQYF.

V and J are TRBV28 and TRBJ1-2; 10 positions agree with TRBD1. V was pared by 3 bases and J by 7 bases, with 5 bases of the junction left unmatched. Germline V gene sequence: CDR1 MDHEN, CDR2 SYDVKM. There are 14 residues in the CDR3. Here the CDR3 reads CASSLTGGYLGYTF. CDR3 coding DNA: TGTGCCAGCAGTTTGACAGGGGGCTATCTTGGCTACACCTTC.

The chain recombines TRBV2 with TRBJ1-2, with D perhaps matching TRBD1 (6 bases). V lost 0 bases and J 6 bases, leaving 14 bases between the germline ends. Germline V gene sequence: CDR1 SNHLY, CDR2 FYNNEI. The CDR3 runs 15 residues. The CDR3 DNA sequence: TGTGCCAGCAGTGAAGCACGAAACAGGGTGAATGGCTACACCTTC. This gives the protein CASSEARNRVNGYTF.

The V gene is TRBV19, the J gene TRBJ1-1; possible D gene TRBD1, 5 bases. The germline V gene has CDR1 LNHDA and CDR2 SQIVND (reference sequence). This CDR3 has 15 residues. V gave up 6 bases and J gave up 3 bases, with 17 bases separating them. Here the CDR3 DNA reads TGTGCCAGTAGGAGATTAAAGGAAGGGGACACTGAAGCTTTCTTT. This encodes CASRRLKEGDTEAFF. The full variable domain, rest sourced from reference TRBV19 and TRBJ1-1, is DGGITQSPKYLFRKEGQNVTLSCEQNLNHDAMYWYRQDPGQGLRLIYYSQIVNDFQKGDIAEGYSVSREKKESFPLTVTSAQKNPTAFYLCASRRLKEGDTEAFFGQGTRLTVV.

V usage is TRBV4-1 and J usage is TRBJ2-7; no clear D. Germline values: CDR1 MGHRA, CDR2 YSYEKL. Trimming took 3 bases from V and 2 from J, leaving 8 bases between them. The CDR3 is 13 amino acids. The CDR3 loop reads CASSQGYAYEQYF. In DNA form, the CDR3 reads TGCGCCAGCAGCCAGGGGTATGCCTACGAGCAGTACTTC.

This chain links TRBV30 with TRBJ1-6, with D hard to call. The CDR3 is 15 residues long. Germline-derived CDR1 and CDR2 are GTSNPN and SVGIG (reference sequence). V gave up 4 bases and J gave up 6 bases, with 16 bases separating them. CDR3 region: CAWTPMLRGNSPLHF. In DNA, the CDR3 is TGTGCCTGGACCCCGATGCTGCGGGGTAATTCACCCCTCCACTTT.

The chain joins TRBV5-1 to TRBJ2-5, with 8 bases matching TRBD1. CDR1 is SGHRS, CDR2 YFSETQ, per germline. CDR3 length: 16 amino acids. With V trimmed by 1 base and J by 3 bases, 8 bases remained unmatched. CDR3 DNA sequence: TGCGCCAGCAGCTTGCCGCGGACAGGGTCGAAAGAGACCCAGTACTTC. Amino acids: CASSLPRTGSKETQYF.

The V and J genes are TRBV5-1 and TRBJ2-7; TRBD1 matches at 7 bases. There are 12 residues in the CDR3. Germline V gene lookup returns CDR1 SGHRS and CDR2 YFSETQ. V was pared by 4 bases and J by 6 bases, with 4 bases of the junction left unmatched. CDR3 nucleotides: TGCGCCAGCAGCGTGACAGGGTTCGAGCAGTACTTC. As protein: CASSVTGFEQYF.

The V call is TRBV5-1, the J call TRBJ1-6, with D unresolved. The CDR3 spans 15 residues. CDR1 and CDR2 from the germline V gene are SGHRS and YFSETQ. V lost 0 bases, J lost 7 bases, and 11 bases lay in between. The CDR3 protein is CASSLALPRNSPLHF. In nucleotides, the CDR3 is TGCGCCAGCAGCTTGGCCCTCCCGAGAAATTCACCCCTCCACTTT.

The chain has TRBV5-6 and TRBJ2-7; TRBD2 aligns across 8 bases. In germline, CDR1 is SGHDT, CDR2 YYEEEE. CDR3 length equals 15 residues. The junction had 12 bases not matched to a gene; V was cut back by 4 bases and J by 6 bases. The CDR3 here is CASSLPAGGGLEQYF. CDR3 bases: TGTGCCAGCAGCCTTCCGGCGGGGGGAGGCCTCGAGCAGTACTTC. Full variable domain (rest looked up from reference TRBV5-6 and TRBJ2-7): DAGVTQSPTHLIKTRGQQVTLRCSPKSGHDTVSWYQQALGQGPQFIFQYYEEEERQRGNFPDRFSGHQFPNYSSELNVNALLLGDSALYLCASSLPAGGGLEQYFGPGTRLTVT.

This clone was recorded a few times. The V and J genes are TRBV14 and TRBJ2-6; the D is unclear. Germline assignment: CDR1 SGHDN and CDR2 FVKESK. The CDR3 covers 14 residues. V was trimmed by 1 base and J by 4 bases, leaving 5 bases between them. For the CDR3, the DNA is TGTGCCAGCAGCCAAGTTGCAGGGGCCAACGTCCTGACTTTC. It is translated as CASSQVAGANVLTF.